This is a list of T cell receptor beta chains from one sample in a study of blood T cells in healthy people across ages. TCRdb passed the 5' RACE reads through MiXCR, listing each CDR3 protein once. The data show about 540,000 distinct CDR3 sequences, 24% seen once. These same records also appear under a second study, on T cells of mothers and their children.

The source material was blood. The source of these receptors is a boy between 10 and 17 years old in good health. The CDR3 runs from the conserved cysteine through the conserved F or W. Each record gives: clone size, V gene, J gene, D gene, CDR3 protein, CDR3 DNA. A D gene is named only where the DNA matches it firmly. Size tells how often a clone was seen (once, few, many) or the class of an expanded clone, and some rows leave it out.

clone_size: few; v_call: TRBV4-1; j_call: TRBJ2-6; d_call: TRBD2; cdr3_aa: CASSQDWGRESCGSGANVLTF; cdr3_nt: TGCGCCAGCAGCCAAGATTGGGGGAGGGAATCTTGTGGCTCTGGGGCCAACGTCCTGACTTTC
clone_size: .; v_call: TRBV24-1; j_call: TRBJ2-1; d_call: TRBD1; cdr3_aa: CATSDLGQYNEQFF; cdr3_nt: TGTGCCACCAGTGACCTGGGACAGTACAATGAGCAGTTCTTC
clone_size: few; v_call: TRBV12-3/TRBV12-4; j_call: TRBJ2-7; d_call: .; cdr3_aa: CASSRNGEQYF; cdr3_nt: TGTGCCAGCAGTCGGAACGGCGAGCAGTACTTC
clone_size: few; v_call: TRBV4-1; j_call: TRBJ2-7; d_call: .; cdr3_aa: CAGSPPGSPYEQYF; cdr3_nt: TGCGCCGGCAGTCCCCCAGGGAGTCCCTACGAGCAGTACTTC
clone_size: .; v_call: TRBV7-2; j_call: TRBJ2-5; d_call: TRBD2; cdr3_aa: CASSMGERGGGKTQYF; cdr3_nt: TGTGCCAGCAGCATGGGGGAGCGGGGGGGCGGGAAGACCCAGTACTTC
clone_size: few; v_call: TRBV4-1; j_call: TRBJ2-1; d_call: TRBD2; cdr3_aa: CASSQTVGAGSYNEQFF; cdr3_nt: TGCGCCAGCAGCCAAACCGTTGGAGCGGGGTCCTACAATGAGCAGTTCTTC
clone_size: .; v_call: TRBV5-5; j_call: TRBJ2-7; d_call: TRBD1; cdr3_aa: CASSLDGTGYEQYF; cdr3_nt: TGTGCCAGCAGCTTGGATGGGACAGGCTACGAGCAGTACTTC
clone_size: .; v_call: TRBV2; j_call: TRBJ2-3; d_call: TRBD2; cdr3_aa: CASSDLSLRGGPDTQYF; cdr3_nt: TGTGCCAGCAGTGACTTATCGTTACGGGGGGGTCCAGATACGCAGTATTTT
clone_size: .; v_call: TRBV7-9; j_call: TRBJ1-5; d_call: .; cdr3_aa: CASSVSGGEGQPQHF; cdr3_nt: TGTGCCAGCAGCGTCTCCGGGGGAGAAGGGCAGCCCCAGCATTTT
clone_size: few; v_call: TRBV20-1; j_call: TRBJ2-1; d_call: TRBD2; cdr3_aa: CSAKTSGKVF; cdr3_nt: TGCAGTGCTAAGACTAGCGGGAAAGTCTTC
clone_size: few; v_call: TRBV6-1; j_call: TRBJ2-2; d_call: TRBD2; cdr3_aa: CASSDRSGGPTGELFF; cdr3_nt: TGTGCCAGCAGTGATAGGAGCGGGGGCCCGACCGGGGAGCTGTTTTTT
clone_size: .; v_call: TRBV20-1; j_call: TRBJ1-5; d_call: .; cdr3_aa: CSAGLRRGSNQPQHF; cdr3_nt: TGCAGTGCTGGCCTTCGACGGGGAAGCAATCAGCCCCAGCATTTT
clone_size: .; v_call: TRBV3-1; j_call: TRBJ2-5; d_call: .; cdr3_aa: CASSQDRGRLVAQYF; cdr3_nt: TGTGCCAGCAGCCAAGATCGGGGCAGGCTTGTGGCCCAGTACTTC
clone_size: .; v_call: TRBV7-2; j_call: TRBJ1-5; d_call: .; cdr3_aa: CASSLVGDDQHF; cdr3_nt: TGTGCCAGCAGCTTAGTTGGTGACGACCAGCATTTT
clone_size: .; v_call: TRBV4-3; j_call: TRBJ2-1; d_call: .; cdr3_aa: CASSQWLDQGGLRNEQFF; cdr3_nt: TGCGCCAGCAGCCAATGGCTAGACCAGGGGGGCCTAAGAAATGAGCAGTTCTTC
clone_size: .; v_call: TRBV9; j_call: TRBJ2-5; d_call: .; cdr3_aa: CASSVSGTGETQYF; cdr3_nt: TGTGCCAGCAGCGTTTCGGGGACCGGAGAGACCCAGTACTTC
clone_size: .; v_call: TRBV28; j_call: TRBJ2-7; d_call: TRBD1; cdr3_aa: CASMGQGITYEQYF; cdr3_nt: TGTGCCAGCATGGGACAGGGGATTACTTACGAGCAGTACTTC
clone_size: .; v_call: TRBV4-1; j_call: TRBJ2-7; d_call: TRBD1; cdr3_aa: CASSQTGTGGSYEQYF; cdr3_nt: TGCGCCAGCAGCCAGACCGGGACAGGGGGTTCCTACGAGCAGTACTTC
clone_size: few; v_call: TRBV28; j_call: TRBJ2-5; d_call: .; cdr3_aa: CASTQRPRREETQYF; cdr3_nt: TGTGCCAGCACCCAACGCCCCCGTAGGGAAGAGACCCAGTACTTC
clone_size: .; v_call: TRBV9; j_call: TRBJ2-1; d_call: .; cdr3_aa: CASSAWAGGTENEQFF; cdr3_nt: TGTGCCAGCAGCGCATGGGCCGGGGGTACAGAGAATGAGCAGTTCTTC
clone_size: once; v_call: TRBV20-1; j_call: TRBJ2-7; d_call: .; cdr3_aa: CSARVPQGSSYEQYF; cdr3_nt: TGCAGTGCTAGAGTCCCCCAGGGTAGCAGCTACGAGCAGTACTTC
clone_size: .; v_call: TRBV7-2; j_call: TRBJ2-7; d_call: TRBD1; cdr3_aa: CASSFFDRAPYEQYF; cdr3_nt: TGTGCCAGCAGCTTTTTCGACAGGGCCCCCTACGAGCAGTACTTC
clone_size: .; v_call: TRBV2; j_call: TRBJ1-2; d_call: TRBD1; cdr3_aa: CATIRGLGYGYTF; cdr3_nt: TGTGCCACAATTAGGGGGCTCGGCTATGGCTACACCTTC
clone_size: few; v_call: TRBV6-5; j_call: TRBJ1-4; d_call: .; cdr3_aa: CASRRDLMSDEKLFF; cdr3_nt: TGTGCCAGCAGACGCGACCTTATGTCGGATGAAAAACTGTTTTTT
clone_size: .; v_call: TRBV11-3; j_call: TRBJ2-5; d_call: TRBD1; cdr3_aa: CASSTWTGDQETQYF; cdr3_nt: TGTGCCAGCAGCACTTGGACAGGGGACCAAGAGACCCAGTACTTC
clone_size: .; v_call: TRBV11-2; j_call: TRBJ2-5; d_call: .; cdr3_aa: CASSSGWVSTQETQYF; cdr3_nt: TGTGCCAGCAGTTCCGGTTGGGTTAGTACGCAAGAGACCCAGTACTTC
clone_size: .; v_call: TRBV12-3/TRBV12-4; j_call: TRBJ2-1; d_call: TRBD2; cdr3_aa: CASSRLAGVDNEQFF; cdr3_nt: TGTGCCAGCAGTCGACTAGCGGGAGTAGACAATGAGCAGTTCTTC
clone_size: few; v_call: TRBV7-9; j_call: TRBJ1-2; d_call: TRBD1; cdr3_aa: CASSVAGTGANGYTF; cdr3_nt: TGTGCCAGCAGCGTCGCCGGGACAGGGGCCAATGGCTACACCTTC
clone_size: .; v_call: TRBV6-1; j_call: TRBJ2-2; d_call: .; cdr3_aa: CASRERDSLNTGELFF; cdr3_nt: TGTGCCAGCAGAGAAAGGGACTCTTTGAACACCGGGGAGCTGTTTTTT
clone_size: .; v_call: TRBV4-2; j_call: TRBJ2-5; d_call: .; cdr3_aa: CASSQEARREQETQYF; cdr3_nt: TGTGCCAGCAGCCAAGAAGCGAGGCGGGAACAAGAGACCCAGTACTTC
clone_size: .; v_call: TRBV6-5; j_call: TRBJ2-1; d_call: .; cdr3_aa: CASSYSLAGAYNEQFF; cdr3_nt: TGTGCCAGCAGTTATTCTCTGGCAGGGGCCTACAATGAGCAGTTCTTC
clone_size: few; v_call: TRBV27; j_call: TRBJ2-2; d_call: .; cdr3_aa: CASHPSNTGELFF; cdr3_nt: TGTGCCAGCCACCCGAGTAACACCGGGGAGCTGTTTTTT
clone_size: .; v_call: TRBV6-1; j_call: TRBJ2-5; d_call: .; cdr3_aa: CATLPGLRRGTFEETQYF; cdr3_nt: TGTGCCACCCTACCTGGACTACGGCGTGGGACATTTGAAGAGACCCAGTACTTC
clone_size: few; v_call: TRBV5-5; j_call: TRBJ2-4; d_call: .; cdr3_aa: CASTTLSQAKNIQYF; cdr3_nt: TGTGCCAGCACTACCTTGTCCCAAGCCAAAAACATTCAGTACTTC
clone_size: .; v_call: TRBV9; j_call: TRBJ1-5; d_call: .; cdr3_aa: CASSLPGESSNQPQHF; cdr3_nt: TGTGCCAGCAGCCTTCCGGGGGAATCTAGCAATCAGCCCCAGCATTTT
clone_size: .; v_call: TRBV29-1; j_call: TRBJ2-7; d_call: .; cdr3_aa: CSVAGRSSYEQYF; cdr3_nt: TGCAGCGTTGCGGGCCGGAGCTCCTACGAGCAGTACTTC
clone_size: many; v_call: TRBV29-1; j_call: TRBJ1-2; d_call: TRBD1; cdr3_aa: CSVDRTGGNYGYTF; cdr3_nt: TGCAGCGTTGACAGGACAGGGGGAAACTATGGCTACACCTTC
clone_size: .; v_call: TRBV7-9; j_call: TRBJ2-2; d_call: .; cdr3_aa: CASSSPWGLDTGELFF; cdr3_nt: TGTGCCAGCAGCTCCCCCTGGGGCTTGGACACCGGGGAGCTGTTTTTT
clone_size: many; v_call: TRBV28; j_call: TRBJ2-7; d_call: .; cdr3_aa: CASSSPSYEQYF; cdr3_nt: TGTGCCAGCAGTTCCCCCAGCTACGAGCAGTACTTC
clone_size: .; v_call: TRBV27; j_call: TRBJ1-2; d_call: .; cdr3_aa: CASSLNSGPFYGYTF; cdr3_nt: TGTGCCAGCAGTTTAAATTCAGGGCCCTTCTATGGCTACACCTTC
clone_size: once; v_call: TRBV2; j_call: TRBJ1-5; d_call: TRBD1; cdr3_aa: CASGKGQGSNQPQHF; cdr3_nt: TGTGCCAGCGGAAAGGGACAGGGATCCAATCAGCCCCAGCATTTT
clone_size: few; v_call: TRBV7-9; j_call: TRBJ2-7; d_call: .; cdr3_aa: CASSPLGQSMKQYF; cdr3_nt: TGTGCCAGCAGCCCACTCGGACAGTCTATGAAGCAGTACTTC
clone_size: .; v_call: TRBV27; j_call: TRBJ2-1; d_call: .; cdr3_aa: CASSLSLLGTYNEQFF; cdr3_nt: TGTGCCAGCAGTTTATCGCTACTAGGCACCTACAATGAGCAGTTCTTC
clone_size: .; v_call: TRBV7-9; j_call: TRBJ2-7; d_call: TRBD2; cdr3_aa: CASSPLMTSGSYEQYF; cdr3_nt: TGTGCCAGCAGCCCCTTGATGACTAGCGGCTCCTACGAGCAGTACTTC
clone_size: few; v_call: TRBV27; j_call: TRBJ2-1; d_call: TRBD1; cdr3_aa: CASSLQGQGNEQFF; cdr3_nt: TGTGCCAGCAGTTTACAGGGACAGGGTAATGAGCAGTTCTTC
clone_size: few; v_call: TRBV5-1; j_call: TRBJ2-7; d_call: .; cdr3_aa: CASSLGGLFPYEQYF; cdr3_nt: TGCGCCAGCAGCTTGGGAGGCCTATTCCCCTACGAGCAGTACTTC
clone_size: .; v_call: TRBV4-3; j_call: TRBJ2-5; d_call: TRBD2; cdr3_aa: CASSQDRLGTSLGETQYF; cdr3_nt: TGCGCCAGCAGCCAAGACAGGCTGGGGACTAGTCTAGGAGAGACCCAGTACTTC
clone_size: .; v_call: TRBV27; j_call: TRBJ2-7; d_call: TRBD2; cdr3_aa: CASTWTSGSYEQYF; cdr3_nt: TGTGCCAGCACCTGGACTAGCGGATCCTACGAGCAGTACTTC
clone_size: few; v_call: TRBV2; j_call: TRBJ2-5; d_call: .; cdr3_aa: CASSGGVETQYF; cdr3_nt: TGTGCCAGCAGTGGGGGGGTGGAGACCCAGTACTTC
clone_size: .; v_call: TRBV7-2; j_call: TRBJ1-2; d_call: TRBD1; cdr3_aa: CASSFGQGEGDYTF; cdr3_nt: TGTGCCAGCAGCTTCGGACAGGGCGAAGGTGACTACACCTTC
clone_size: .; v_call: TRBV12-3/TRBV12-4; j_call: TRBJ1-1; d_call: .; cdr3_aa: CASTFTAPNTEAFF; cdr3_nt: TGTGCCAGCACTTTTACGGCGCCAAACACTGAAGCTTTCTTT
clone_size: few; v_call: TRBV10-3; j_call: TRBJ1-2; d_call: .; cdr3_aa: CAISDSYGYTF; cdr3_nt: TGTGCCATCAGTGACAGCTATGGCTACACCTTC
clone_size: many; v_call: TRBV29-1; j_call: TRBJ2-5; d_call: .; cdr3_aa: CSVVEGGETQYF; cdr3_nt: TGCAGCGTTGTTGAAGGTGGAGAGACCCAGTACTTC
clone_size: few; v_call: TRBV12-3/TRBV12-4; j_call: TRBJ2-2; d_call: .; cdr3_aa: CASSLSQATGELFF; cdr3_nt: TGTGCCAGCAGTTTGTCGCAGGCCACCGGGGAGCTGTTTTTT
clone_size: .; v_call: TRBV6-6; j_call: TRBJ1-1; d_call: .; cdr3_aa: CASSYGGARGGTEAFF; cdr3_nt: TGTGCCAGCAGTTACGGGGGCGCGCGGGGGGGAACTGAAGCTTTCTTT
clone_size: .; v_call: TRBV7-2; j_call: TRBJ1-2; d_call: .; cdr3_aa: CASSLVVRETYGYTF; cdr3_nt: TGTGCCAGCAGCTTAGTGGTCAGGGAAACCTATGGCTACACCTTC
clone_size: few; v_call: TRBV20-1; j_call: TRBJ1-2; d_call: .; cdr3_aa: CSARESGGYGYTF; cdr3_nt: TGCAGTGCTAGAGAATCGGGGGGCTATGGCTACACCTTC
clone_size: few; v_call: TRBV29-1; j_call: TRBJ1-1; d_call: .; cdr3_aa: CSGTSWGLGFYTEAFF; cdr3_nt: TGCAGCGGTACGTCGTGGGGTTTAGGGTTTTACACTGAAGCTTTCTTT
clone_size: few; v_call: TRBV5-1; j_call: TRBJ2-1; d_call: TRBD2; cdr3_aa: CASSETAGVGEQFF; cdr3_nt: TGCGCCAGCTCAGAAACGGCGGGAGTAGGTGAGCAGTTCTTC
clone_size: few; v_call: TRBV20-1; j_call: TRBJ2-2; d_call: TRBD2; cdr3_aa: CSASARGGHGELFF; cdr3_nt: TGCAGTGCTAGTGCGCGGGGGGGCCACGGGGAGCTGTTTTTT